This T cell receptor (beta chain) was sequenced during a study of monozygotic twins with inflammatory bowel disease. General observations from the study: The existence of one strong signal or clonotype linked to IBD lacked support. Immunosuppressive treatments were not uniform, and this may have added variability to patient repertoires.

The CDR3 consists of 14 residues. CDR1 is SQVTM and CDR2 is ANQGSEA in the germline V gene. As to this clonotype: Its antigen is unidentified.

Addition of UMIs with a 6-nucleotide sample barcode was achieved by template switching. Reanalyzing the 5' RACE reads, TCRdb keeps one entry per CDR3 protein, without DNA. Its clone listing holds around 380,000 distinct CDR3 sequences. The receptor was derived from a human donor with ulcerative colitis or Crohn's disease, or a healthy co-twin of an affected twin (not recorded which). Sequencing was done on a sample of blood. The chain joins TRBV29-1 to TRBJ2-7; TCRdb calls TRBD1, which cannot be checked without DNA. The CDR3 loop is CSVERGTGPYEQYF.